The rows below give T cell receptor beta chains drawn from one sample of a study of cytomegalovirus exposure and HLA in healthy donors. The assay was immunoSEQ multiplex PCR, and TCRdb's table has in-frame clones only and misses some. The sample shows roughly 170,000 clones, around four fifths of them seen only once. The sample comprised PBMCs. Receptor source: a woman in her forties or fifties in good health and CMV-seropositive. Both conserved end residues are part of each CDR3. A D gene is named only where the DNA matches it firmly. Clone size is not always given. Where it is, it says once, few, many or a class for expanded clones.

TRBV5-1,.,TRBJ1-1,.,CASSWGGRNTEAFF,TGCGCCAGCAGCTGGGGGGGCAGAAACACTGAAGCTTTCTTT
TRBV14,.,TRBJ1-2,.,CASTPTGVSYGHTF,TGTGCCAGCACCCCGACGGGGGTCTCCTATGGCCACACCTTC
TRBV9,TRBD1,TRBJ2-3,.,CASSRDRGPDTQYF,TGTGCCAGCAGCCGGGACAGGGGACCAGATACGCAGTATTTT
TRBV6-6,.,TRBJ1-1,.,CASNREEAFF,TGTGCCAGCAATAGAGAAGAAGCTTTCTTT
TRBV9,TRBD2,TRBJ2-5,.,CASSVAARAGGQETQYF,TGTGCCAGCAGCGTAGCAGCGAGGGCGGGGGGCCAAGAGACCCAGTACTTC
TRBV6-1,.,TRBJ1-1,.,CASSAQVGTEAFF,TGTGCCAGCAGTGCCCAGGTGGGCACTGAAGCTTTCTTT
TRBV6-1,TRBD1,TRBJ1-3,.,CASSVRQGFSGNTIYF,TGTGCCAGCAGTGTAAGACAGGGCTTCTCTGGAAACACCATATATTTT
TRBV11-2,TRBD2,TRBJ2-5,.,CASSLGAGGETQYF,TGTGCCAGCAGCTTAGGGGCGGGGGGAGAGACCCAGTACTTC
TRBV7-9,TRBD2,TRBJ2-3,.,CASSLTSGVTDTQYF,TGTGCCAGCAGCTTAACTAGCGGGGTCACAGATACGCAGTATTTT
TRBV14,.,TRBJ1-1,.,CASSPTGAMNTEAFF,TGTGCCAGCAGCCCTACGGGAGCCATGAACACTGAAGCTTTCTTT
TRBV27,.,TRBJ1-6,.,CASSLIMSSYNSPLHF,TGTGCCAGCAGTTTGATCATGAGCTCCTATAATTCGCCCCTCCACTTT
TRBV10-3,TRBD1,TRBJ1-1,.,CAISGPDRGHTEAFF,TGTGCCATCAGTGGGCCTGACAGGGGCCACACTGAAGCTTTCTTT
TRBV10-3,TRBD1,TRBJ1-1,.,CAIGQGGITEAFF,TGTGCCATCGGGCAGGGGGGTATCACTGAAGCTTTCTTT
TRBV7-7,.,TRBJ2-2,.,CASSLERGTGELFF,TGTGCTAGCAGCTTAGAACGAGGCACCGGGGAGCTGTTTTTT
TRBV5-1,TRBD1,TRBJ1-5,.,CASSLGGQSSNQPQHF,TGCGCCAGCAGCTTGGGGGGACAGTCTAGCAATCAGCCCCAGCATTTT
TRBV10-3,.,TRBJ1-5,once,CASSQGPRPQHF,TGTGCCTCTAGCCAGGGGCCCCGGCCCCAGCATTTT
TRBV15,.,TRBJ1-3,.,CATSRDAQAGNTIYF,TGTGCCACCAGCAGAGATGCACAGGCAGGAAACACCATATATTTT
TRBV7-9,.,TRBJ2-3,few,CASSPGPGTDTQYF,TGTGCCAGCAGCCCAGGTCCAGGCACAGATACGCAGTATTTT
TRBV7-2,TRBD2,TRBJ2-7,few,CASSDRTSGGFSYEQYF,TGTGCCAGCAGCGATCGGACTAGCGGGGGTTTCTCCTACGAGCAGTACTTC
TRBV2,TRBD1,TRBJ1-5,.,CATGQGNQPQHF,TGTGCCACCGGACAGGGCAATCAGCCCCAGCATTTT
TRBV10-1,.,TRBJ2-7,.,CASSQGFSYEQYF,TGCGCCAGCAGTCAGGGTTTTTCCTACGAGCAGTACTTC
TRBV6-5,TRBD1,TRBJ1-5,.,CASSVRDSNQPQHF,TGTGCCAGCAGTGTCCGGGACAGTAATCAGCCCCAGCATTTT
TRBV19,TRBD1,TRBJ2-1,.,CASTRTGGSYNEQFF,TGTGCCAGTACTCGGACAGGGGGCTCCTACAATGAGCAGTTCTTC
TRBV4-1,.,TRBJ1-4,.,CASSQGLASMEKLFF,TGCGCCAGCAGCCAAGGTCTGGCCTCCATGGAAAAACTGTTTTTT
TRBV15,TRBD1,TRBJ2-5,.,CATSRMDRDQETQYF,TGTGCCACCAGCAGAATGGACAGGGACCAAGAGACCCAGTACTTC
TRBV15,.,TRBJ1-4,.,CATSRDPITGPYNEKLFF,TGTGCCACCAGCAGAGACCCCATTACAGGGCCCTATAATGAAAAACTGTTTTTT
TRBV5-8,TRBD1,TRBJ1-5,few,CASSFRDRGSQPQHF,TGTGCCAGCAGCTTCCGGGACAGGGGGTCCCAGCCCCAGCATTTT
TRBV2,TRBD1,TRBJ1-1,.,CASSEFRQGRTEAFF,TGTGCCAGCAGTGAATTCCGACAGGGTAGAACTGAAGCTTTCTTT
TRBV4-1,.,TRBJ1-6,.,CASSPTLQGASPLHF,TGCGCCAGCAGCCCTACTCTGCAGGGTGCTTCACCCCTCCACTTT
TRBV7-9,.,TRBJ1-6,once,CASSSGGVYNSPLHF,TGTGCCAGCAGCTCCGGCGGGGTCTATAATTCACCCCTCCACTTT
TRBV18,.,TRBJ1-5,.,CASSPREGQPQHF,TGTGCCAGCTCACCACGCGAGGGTCAGCCCCAGCATTTT
TRBV7-8,.,TRBJ1-2,.,CASSLKRTSGYTF,TGTGCCAGCAGCTTAAAAAGGACATCCGGCTACACCTTC
TRBV11-3,.,TRBJ2-2,.,CASSLDRLGANTGELFF,TGTGCCAGCAGCTTAGATAGGTTGGGAGCGAACACCGGGGAGCTGTTTTTT
TRBV6-1,.,TRBJ1-6,.,CASSESGTWSPLHF,TGTGCCAGCAGTGAATCGGGGACATGGTCACCCCTCCACTTT
TRBV15,.,TRBJ2-1,.,CATSQPRDSSRNEQFF,TGTGCCACCAGCCAGCCCAGAGACTCGTCTAGGAATGAGCAGTTCTTC
TRBV5-5,.,TRBJ2-7,.,CASSLEWGGTYEQYF,TGTGCCAGCAGCTTGGAGTGGGGCGGAACCTACGAGCAGTACTTC
TRBV5-1,TRBD2,TRBJ2-2,.,CASSESGGKTGELFF,TGCGCCAGCAGCGAAAGCGGGGGGAAGACCGGGGAGCTGTTTTTT
TRBV27,TRBD1,TRBJ2-6,.,CASSSRLRGQLNSGANVLTF,TGTGCCAGCAGTAGTAGGCTGAGGGGACAGTTGAACTCTGGGGCCAACGTCCTGACTTTC
TRBV5-1,.,TRBJ2-7,.,CASSFSQGSSYEQYF,TGCGCCAGCAGCTTTTCCCAGGGGAGCTCCTACGAGCAGTACTTC
TRBV6-7,.,TRBJ1-5,.,CASSYSIGGNSNQPQHF,TGTGCCAGCAGTTACTCGATAGGCGGAAATAGCAATCAGCCCCAGCATTTT
TRBV18,TRBD2,TRBJ2-1,.,CASSPRSGNEQFF,TGTGCCAGCTCACCTCGTAGCGGGAATGAGCAGTTCTTC
TRBV20-1,TRBD1,TRBJ1-1,.,CSAPRTGEAFF,TGCAGTGCCCCGCGGACAGGGGAAGCTTTCTTT
TRBV5-5,TRBD1,TRBJ1-2,.,CASQGNGTGTYGYTF,TGTGCCAGCCAAGGAAACGGGACAGGGACTTATGGCTACACCTTC
TRBV6-5,TRBD1,TRBJ1-1,.,CASSLTGYTEAFF,TGTGCCAGCAGCCTGACAGGGTACACTGAGGCTTTCTTT
TRBV5-6,.,TRBJ1-3,.,CASSAGSYSGNTIYF,TGTGCCAGCAGCGCGGGGTCCTACTCTGGAAACACCATATATTTT
TRBV2,TRBD2,TRBJ2-5,.,CASTRSGGKETQYF,TGTGCCAGCACCCGCAGCGGGGGCAAAGAGACCCAGTACTTC